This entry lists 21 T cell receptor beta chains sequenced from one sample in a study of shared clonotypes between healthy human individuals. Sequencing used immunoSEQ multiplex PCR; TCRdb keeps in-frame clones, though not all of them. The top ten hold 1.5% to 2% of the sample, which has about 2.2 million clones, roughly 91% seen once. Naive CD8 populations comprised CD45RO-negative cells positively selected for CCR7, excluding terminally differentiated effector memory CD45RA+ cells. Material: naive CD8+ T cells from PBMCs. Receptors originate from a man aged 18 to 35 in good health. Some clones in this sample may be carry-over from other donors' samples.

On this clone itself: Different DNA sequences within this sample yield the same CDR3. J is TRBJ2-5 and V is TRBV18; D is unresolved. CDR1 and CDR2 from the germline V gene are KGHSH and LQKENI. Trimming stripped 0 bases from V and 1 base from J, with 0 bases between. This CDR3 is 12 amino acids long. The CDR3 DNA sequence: TGTGCCAGCTCACCACCCCAAGAGACCCAGTACTTC. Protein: CASSPPQETQYF.

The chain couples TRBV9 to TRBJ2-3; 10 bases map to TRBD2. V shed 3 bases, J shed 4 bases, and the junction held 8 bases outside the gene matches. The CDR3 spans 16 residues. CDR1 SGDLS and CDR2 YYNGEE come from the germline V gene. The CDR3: CASSAPEREGADTQYF. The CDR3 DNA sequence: TGTGCCAGCAGCGCTCCTGAGCGGGAGGGCGCAGATACGCAGTATTTT.

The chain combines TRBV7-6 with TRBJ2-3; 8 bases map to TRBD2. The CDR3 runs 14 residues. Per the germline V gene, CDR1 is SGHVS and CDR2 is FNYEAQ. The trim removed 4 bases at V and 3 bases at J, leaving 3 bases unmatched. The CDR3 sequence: CASSWAGGTDTQYF. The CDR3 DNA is TGTGCCAGCAGCTGGGCGGGAGGTACAGATACGCAGTATTTT. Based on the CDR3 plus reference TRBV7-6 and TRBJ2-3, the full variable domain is GAGVSQSPRYKVTKRGQDVALRCDPISGHVSLYWYRQALGQGPEFLTYFNYEAQQDKSGLPNDRFSAERPEGSISTLTIQRTEQRDSAMYRCASSWAGGTDTQYFGPGTRLTVL.

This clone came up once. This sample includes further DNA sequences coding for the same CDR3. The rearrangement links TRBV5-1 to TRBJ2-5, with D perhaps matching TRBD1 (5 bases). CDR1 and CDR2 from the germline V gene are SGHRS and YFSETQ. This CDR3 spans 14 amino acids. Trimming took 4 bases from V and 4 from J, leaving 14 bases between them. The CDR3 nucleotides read TGCGCCAGCAGCCCCGGTCCCAGGGCAGAGACCCAGTACTTC. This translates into CASSPGPRAETQYF.

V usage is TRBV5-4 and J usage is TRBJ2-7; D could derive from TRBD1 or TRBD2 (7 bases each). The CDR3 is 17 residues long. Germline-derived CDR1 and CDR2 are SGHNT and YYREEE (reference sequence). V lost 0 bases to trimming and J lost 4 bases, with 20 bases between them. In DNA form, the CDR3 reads TGTGCCAGCAGCTTGGTGGGACAGAGAGCGGGACGGTACGAGCAGTACTTC. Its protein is CASSLVGQRAGRYEQYF.

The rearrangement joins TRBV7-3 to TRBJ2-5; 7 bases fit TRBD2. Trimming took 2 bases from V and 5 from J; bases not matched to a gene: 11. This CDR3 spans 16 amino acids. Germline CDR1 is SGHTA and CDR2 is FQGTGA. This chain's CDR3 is CASSLYGRNRRETQYF. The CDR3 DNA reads TGTGCCAGCAGCTTATACGGGAGGAACCGGAGGGAGACCCAGTACTTC.

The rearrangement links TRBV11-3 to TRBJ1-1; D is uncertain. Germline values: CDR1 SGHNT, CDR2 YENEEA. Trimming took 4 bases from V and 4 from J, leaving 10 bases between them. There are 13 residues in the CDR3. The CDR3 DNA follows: TGTGCCAGCAGCTCCGGGCCACGCACTGAAGCTTTCTTT. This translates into CASSSGPRTEAFF.

CDR3 sequence reads: CASSLGTGKSYEQYF. In nucleotides, the CDR3 is TGTGCCAGCAGCTTGGGGACAGGGAAGTCCTACGAGCAGTACTTC. The rearrangement joins TRBV7-3 to TRBJ2-7; TRBD1 matches 9 bases. CDR3 size: 15 residues. Germline CDR1 SGHTA, CDR2 FQGTGA. V trimming: 3 bases; J trimming: 1 base; junction bases outside the gene matches: 4.

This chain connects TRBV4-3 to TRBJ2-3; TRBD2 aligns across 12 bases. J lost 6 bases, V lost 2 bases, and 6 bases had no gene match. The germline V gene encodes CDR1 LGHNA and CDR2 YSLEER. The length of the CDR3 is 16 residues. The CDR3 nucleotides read TGCGCCAGCAGCCAACAGGGACTAGCGGGTTCGGATACGCAGTATTTT. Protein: CASSQQGLAGSDTQYF.

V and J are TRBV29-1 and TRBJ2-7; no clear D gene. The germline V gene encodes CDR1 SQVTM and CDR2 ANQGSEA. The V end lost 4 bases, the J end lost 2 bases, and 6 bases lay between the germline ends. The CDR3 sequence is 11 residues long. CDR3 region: CSVVVAYEQYF. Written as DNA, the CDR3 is TGCAGCGTTGTAGTGGCCTACGAGCAGTACTTC.

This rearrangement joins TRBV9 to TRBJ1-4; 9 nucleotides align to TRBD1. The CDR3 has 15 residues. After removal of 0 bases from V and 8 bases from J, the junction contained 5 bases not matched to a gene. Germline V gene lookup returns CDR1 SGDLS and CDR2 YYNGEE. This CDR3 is CASSVDGTGPEKLFF. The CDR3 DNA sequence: TGTGCCAGCAGCGTAGACGGGACAGGGCCCGAAAAACTGTTTTTT.

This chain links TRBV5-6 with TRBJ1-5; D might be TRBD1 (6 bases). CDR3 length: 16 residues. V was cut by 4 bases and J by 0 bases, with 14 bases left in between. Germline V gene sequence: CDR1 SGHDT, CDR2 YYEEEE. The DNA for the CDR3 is TGTGCCAGCAGCCAGAGGGGGGGTTATAGCAATCAGCCCCAGCATTTT. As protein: CASSQRGGYSNQPQHF.

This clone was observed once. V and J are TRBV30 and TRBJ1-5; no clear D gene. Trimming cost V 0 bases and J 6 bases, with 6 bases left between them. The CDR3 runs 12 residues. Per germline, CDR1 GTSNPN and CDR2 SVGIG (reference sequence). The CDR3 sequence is CAWSVRGQPQHF. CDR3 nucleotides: TGTGCCTGGAGTGTACGGGGTCAGCCCCAGCATTTT.

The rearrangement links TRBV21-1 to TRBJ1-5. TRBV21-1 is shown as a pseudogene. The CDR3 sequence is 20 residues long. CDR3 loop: CATLTLGRLRFLYSNQPQHF. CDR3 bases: TGTGCCACCTTAACCCTTGGACGGTTGCGTTTCTTATATAGCAATCAGCCCCAGCATTTT.

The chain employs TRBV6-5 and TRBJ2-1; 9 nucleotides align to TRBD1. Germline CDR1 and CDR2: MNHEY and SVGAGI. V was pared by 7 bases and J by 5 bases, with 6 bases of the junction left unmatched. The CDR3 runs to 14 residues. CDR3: CASTGTGFHNEQFF. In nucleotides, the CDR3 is TGTGCCAGCACCGGGACAGGGTTCCACAATGAGCAGTTCTTC.

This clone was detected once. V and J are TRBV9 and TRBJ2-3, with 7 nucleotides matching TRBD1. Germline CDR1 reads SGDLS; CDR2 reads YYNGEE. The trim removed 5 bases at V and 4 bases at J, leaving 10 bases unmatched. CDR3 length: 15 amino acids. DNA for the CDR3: TGTGCCAGCAGTGGACTCGGGGACAGCTCAGATACGCAGTATTTT. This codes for CASSGLGDSSDTQYF.

The CDR3 loop is CAISEDRGPSGNTIYF. The CDR3 DNA sequence: TGTGCCATCAGTGAAGACAGGGGGCCGTCTGGAAACACCATATATTTT. This rearrangement joins TRBV10-3 to TRBJ1-3; 10 bases align to TRBD1. The junction had 3 bases not matched to a gene; V was cut back by 3 bases and J by 1 base. The germline gives CDR1 ENHRY, CDR2 SYGVKD. This CDR3 is 16 amino acids long.

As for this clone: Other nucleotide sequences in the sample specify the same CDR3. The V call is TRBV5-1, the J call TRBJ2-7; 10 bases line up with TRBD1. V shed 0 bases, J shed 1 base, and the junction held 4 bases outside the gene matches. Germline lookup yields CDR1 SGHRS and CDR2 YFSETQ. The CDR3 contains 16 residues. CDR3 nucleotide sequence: TGCGCCAGCAGCTTGGACCGGGACAGGGGTTCCTACGAGCAGTACTTC. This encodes CASSLDRDRGSYEQYF.

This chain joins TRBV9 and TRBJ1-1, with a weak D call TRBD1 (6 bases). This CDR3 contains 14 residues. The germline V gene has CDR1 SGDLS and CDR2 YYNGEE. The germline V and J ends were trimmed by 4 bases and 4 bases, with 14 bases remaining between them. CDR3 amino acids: CASSPGRGATEAFF. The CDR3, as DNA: TGTGCCAGCAGCCCCGGCCGGGGGGCCACTGAAGCTTTCTTT.

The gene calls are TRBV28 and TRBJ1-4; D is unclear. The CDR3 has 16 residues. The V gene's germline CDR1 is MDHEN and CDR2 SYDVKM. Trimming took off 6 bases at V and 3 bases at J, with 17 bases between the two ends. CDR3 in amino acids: CASSLDGLVANEKLFF. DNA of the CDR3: TGTGCCAGCAGCCTGGACGGGCTGGTGGCTAATGAAAAACTGTTTTTT.

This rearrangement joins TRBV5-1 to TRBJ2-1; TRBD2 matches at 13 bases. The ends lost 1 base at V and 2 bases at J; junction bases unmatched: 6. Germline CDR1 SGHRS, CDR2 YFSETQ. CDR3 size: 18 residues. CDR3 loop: CASSLSGLAGRAYNEQFF. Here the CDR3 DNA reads TGCGCCAGCAGCTTGTCGGGACTAGCGGGGCGAGCCTACAATGAGCAGTTCTTC.